The rows below give T cell receptor beta chains drawn from one sample of a study of a mutant IDH1 vaccine in newly diagnosed glioma. Profiling relied on immunoSEQ multiplex PCR, and the TCRdb table lists in-frame clones only, not all of them. The sample yields tens of thousands of clones, 81% seen once. No antigen is known for these receptors. The sample consisted of PBMCs, taken from a glioma patient whose treatment included an IDH1 peptide vaccine. These receptors were obtained from a woman aged 40-49 years with glioma. Some clones in this sample may be carry-over from other donors' samples. CDR3s include the opening cysteine and the closing phenylalanine or tryptophan. A D gene is named only where the DNA matches it firmly. Size values are once, few and many counts, or a class for expanded clones, and some rows have none.

V gene	D gene	J gene	clone size	CDR3 DNA	CDR3 protein
TRBV6-1	-	TRBJ2-6	-	TGTGCCAGCAGTGAAGACAGCTCTGGGGCCAACGTCCTGACTTTC	CASSEDSSGANVLTF
TRBV27	-	TRBJ2-3	-	TGTGCCAGCAGTCCGGGGAGCTTGCGGGATACGCAGTATTTT	CASSPGSLRDTQYF
TRBV6-5	TRBD1	TRBJ2-1	-	TGTGCCAGCAGGCAGACAGGGGGCGTCTACAATGAGCAGTTCTTC	CASRQTGGVYNEQFF
TRBV15	-	TRBJ2-1	-	TGTGCCACCAGCAGCCAATGGACGGAGGAGCAGTTCTTC	CATSSQWTEEQFF
TRBV4-1	-	TRBJ1-2	-	TGCGCCAGCAGCGAGCGTGGTGGCTACACCTTC	CASSERGGYTF
TRBV29-1	-	TRBJ2-5	-	TGCAGCGTACTAGGAGGGTCAGAGACCCAGTACTTC	CSVLGGSETQYF
TRBV5-1	TRBD2	TRBJ2-3	-	TGCGCCAGCAGCTTGGTCGGGGCGGGGGTGACTTACACAGATACGCAGTATTTT	CASSLVGAGVTYTDTQYF
TRBV7-2	-	TRBJ2-5	-	TGTGCCAGCAGCTTAGTGTCGGTTGGGGAGACCCAGTACTTC	CASSLVSVGETQYF
TRBV7-9	-	TRBJ2-1	once	TGTGCCAGCAGCTTTGAGGACTCCTACAATGAGCAGTTCTTC	CASSFEDSYNEQFF
TRBV5-1	-	TRBJ1-4	-	TGCGCCAGCAGCTTGGGGAAGGGAAATGCAGAACTGTTTTTT	CASSLGKGNAELFF
TRBV4-3	-	TRBJ2-7	-	TGCGCCAGCAGCCAAGATCAGGCCATATACTACGAGCAGTACTTC	CASSQDQAIYYEQYF
TRBV6-5	TRBD1	TRBJ2-7	-	TGTGCCAGCAGTTACCTCCCGACAGGGCAGTCCCACGAGCAGTACTTC	CASSYLPTGQSHEQYF
TRBV2	TRBD1	TRBJ1-2	-	TGTGCCAGCAGTGGAGAATTCACAGGGGCCTATGGCTACACCTTC	CASSGEFTGAYGYTF
TRBV9	-	TRBJ1-1	-	TGTGCCAGCAGCCCCCGAACGAACACTGAAGCTTTCTTT	CASSPRTNTEAFF
TRBV18	TRBD1	TRBJ2-5	-	TGTGCCAGTAAGAGAGGGGGCGCGAGAGAAGAGACCCAGTACTTC	CASKRGGAREETQYF
TRBV6-6	-	TRBJ2-5	-	TGTGCCAGCACTAAGTGGAGTCAAGAGACCCAGTACTTC	CASTKWSQETQYF
TRBV12-5	TRBD1	TRBJ1-2	-	TGTGCTAGTGGTTGGACAGGGGCCCTAGCTAACTATGGCTACACCTTC	CASGWTGALANYGYTF
TRBV5-1	-	TRBJ1-1	-	TGCGCCAGCAGCTTACCTAACGGGGCCGAAATGAACACTGAAGCTTTCTTT	CASSLPNGAEMNTEAFF
TRBV7-9	TRBD1	TRBJ1-4	once	TGTGCCAGCAGCTTAACCGGACAGGGTGGTGAAAAACTGTTTTTT	CASSLTGQGGEKLFF
TRBV7-2	-	TRBJ1-1	-	TGTGCCAGCAGCTTAAATGAGGGCCGACGGGAAGCTTTCTTT	CASSLNEGRREAFF
TRBV4-2	TRBD1	TRBJ1-2	few	TGTGCCAGCAGCCAGGTTGCTGGACAGGGAGCTAACTATGGCTACACCTTC	CASSQVAGQGANYGYTF
TRBV14	-	TRBJ2-3	-	TGTGCCAGCAGCCAACGGGTCACAGATACGCAGTATTTT	CASSQRVTDTQYF
TRBV4-1	TRBD2	TRBJ2-2	-	TGCGCCAGCAGCCAAGGGGGGGGAGGGACTAGGAACACCGGGGAGCTGTTTTTT	CASSQGGGGTRNTGELFF
TRBV30	TRBD1	TRBJ1-6	-	TGTGCCTGGAGGGCGCCGGGACAGGGGAAGTCACCCCTCCACTTT	CAWRAPGQGKSPLHF
TRBV9	-	TRBJ2-2	once	TGTGCCAGTGCGGGGAACACCGGGGAGCTGTTTTTT	CASAGNTGELFF
TRBV9	-	TRBJ1-6	-	TGTGCCAGCAGCCCGAGTGGGAATAATTCACCCCTCCACTTT	CASSPSGNNSPLHF
TRBV5-4	-	TRBJ2-5	once	TGTGCCAGCAGCCTGTCTCTGCAAGAGACCCAGTACTTC	CASSLSLQETQYF
TRBV18	-	TRBJ2-1	-	TGTGCCAGCTCACCCCGGGACTCCTCCTACAATGAGCAGTTCTTC	CASSPRDSSYNEQFF
TRBV6-6	-	TRBJ1-4	-	TGTGCCAGCAGATTCCAGGGAGGCGCAAATGAAAAACTGTTTTTT	CASRFQGGANEKLFF
TRBV9	-	TRBJ1-5	-	TGTGCCAGCAGCCCCCTGGCGGGCAATCAGCCCCAGCATTTT	CASSPLAGNQPQHF
TRBV4-2	-	TRBJ2-2	-	TGTGCCAGCAGCCAAGAACGCGCCGGGGGCGGGGAGCTGTTTTTT	CASSQERAGGGELFF
TRBV7-2	TRBD1	TRBJ2-1	-	TGTGCCAGCAGCTTAATCCACGGACAGGGCTACAATGAGCAGTTCTTC	CASSLIHGQGYNEQFF
TRBV2	-	TRBJ1-5	-	TGTGCCAGCAGTGTAGGACGGGGTAATCAGCCCCAGCATTTT	CASSVGRGNQPQHF
TRBV9	-	TRBJ1-4	-	TGTGCCAGCAGCGTAGACGGATTGAATGAAAAACTGTTTTTT	CASSVDGLNEKLFF
TRBV28	-	TRBJ1-2	-	TGTGCCAGCAGTTTAGGTCAAAACTATGGCTACACCTTC	CASSLGQNYGYTF
TRBV5-1	-	TRBJ1-4	-	TGCGCCAGCAGCTTTTTTGGCGGGGGGGATGAAAAACTGTTTTTT	CASSFFGGGDEKLFF
TRBV19	-	TRBJ1-6	-	TGTGCCAGTAGTATAGATCTGCAGGGATTCAGTGATAATTCACCCCTCCACTTT	CASSIDLQGFSDNSPLHF
TRBV5-5	TRBD2	TRBJ2-1	-	TGTGCCAGCAGCGCCGGGACTAGCGGGGGTAGCTCCTACAATGAGCAGTTCTTC	CASSAGTSGGSSYNEQFF
TRBV4-1	-	TRBJ1-3	-	TGCGCCAGCAGCCCGTTGCCATGGGACACCATATATTTT	CASSPLPWDTIYF
TRBV2	-	TRBJ2-7	once	TGTGCCAGCAGTGCACAGGGTTACGAGCAGTACTTC	CASSAQGYEQYF